This TCR beta chain was profiled in a study of T cells in localized non-small cell lung cancer. Only in-frame clones appear in the TCRdb table, and some are missing; sequencing was by immunoSEQ multiplex PCR. Of tens of thousands of clones in the sample, 86% were seen once. Trimming at V came to 4 bases and at J to 8 bases, leaving 10 bases not matched to a gene. The CDR3 loop spans 16 amino acids. Germline-derived CDR1 and CDR2 are MDHEN and SYDVKM. Sequenced here: peripheral blood mononuclear cells, sampled before any cancer treatment. V is TRBV28 and J is TRBJ1-4, with 10 nucleotides matching TRBD1. The TCR sequence derives from a male donor aged 60 or older with stage II lung adenocarcinoma. CDR3 in DNA: TGTGCCAGCAGTTCAAGACAGGGGGCTTTGGGGGAAAAACTGTTTTTT. Translation: CASSSRQGALGEKLFF.